This entry lists 14 T cell receptor beta chains sequenced from one sample in a study of OX40 agonist ivuxolimab in advanced cancers. Some clones are missing from TCRdb's copy, which holds only in-frame ones; the method was immunoSEQ multiplex PCR. The data contain under 90,000 clones, roughly 90% of them singletons. Sequences were derived from CD4+ or CD8+ T cells sorted from blood, sampled in a trial of the OX40 agonist ivuxolimab. The receptor set was obtained from an adult with an advanced solid tumor such as melanoma, head and neck, liver or kidney cancer.

Only one count was recorded for this clone. The chain has TRBV6-5 and TRBJ2-1; 7 nucleotides match TRBD1. Germline values: CDR1 MNHEY, CDR2 SVGAGI. The V gene end was trimmed by 7 bases and the J gene end by 5 bases; junction bases not matched to a gene: 11. The CDR3 extends over 15 amino acids. In DNA, the CDR3 is TGTGCCAGCACCAAGGGACAGCTGGGGCACAATGAGCAGTTCTTC. It yields the protein CASTKGQLGHNEQFF.

Remarks on this clone: One junction end disagrees with the germline gene, perhaps due to a read error. The chain employs TRBV6-6 and TRBJ2-5; D call uncertain. The germline CDR1 and CDR2 sequences are MNHNY and SVGAGI (reference sequence). The CDR3 loop spans 14 amino acids. The CDR3 here is CASSLTQLGEAQYF. The CDR3 region has the DNA TGTGCCAGCAGTCTGACTCAGCTAGGAGAGGCCCAGTACTTC.

The rearrangement links TRBV7-2 to TRBJ1-6; D may be TRBD1 (5 bases). V was cut by 4 bases and J by 7 bases, with 14 bases left in between. The CDR3 is 15 residues long. Germline V lookup: CDR1 SGHTA, CDR2 FQGNSA. The DNA for the CDR3 is TGTGCCAGCAGCTCGTCGGGGGTCCCCAATTCACCCCTCCACTTT. Residues: CASSSSGVPNSPLHF.

The chain combines TRBV4-1 with TRBJ2-3, with 10 bases matching TRBD2. This CDR3 has 18 residues. Losses at the gene ends were 0 bases for V and 3 bases for J; bases not matched to a gene: 9. Germline V gene data show CDR1 as MGHRA and CDR2 as YSYEKL. In DNA, the CDR3 is TGCGCCAGCAGCCAAGACCCGAGTAGCGGGAGGCGAACAGATACGCAGTATTTT. Its protein is CASSQDPSSGRRTDTQYF.

V and J are TRBV18 and TRBJ2-7; TRBD2 aligns across 10 bases. This CDR3 spans 15 amino acids. J was trimmed by 3 bases and V by 3 bases; bases with no gene match: 5. CDR1 is KGHSH and CDR2 is LQKENI in the germline V gene. The CDR3, as DNA: TGTGCCAGCTCACCGGGACTAGCGAACGACTACGAGCAGTACTTC. It yields the protein CASSPGLANDYEQYF.

V is TRBV11-2 and J is TRBJ2-1, with 15 bases that match TRBD2. Germline-derived CDR1 and CDR2 are SGHAT and FQNNGV. This CDR3 is 17 amino acids long. V lost 5 bases, J lost 5 bases, and 7 bases stayed unmatched. CDR3 in DNA: TGTGCCAGCAGCCCCGGGGGACTAGCGGGAGGTAACAATGAGCAGTTCTTC. It yields the protein CASSPGGLAGGNNEQFF.

The chain has TRBV2 and TRBJ2-1, with 11 bases lining up with TRBD1. V shed 6 bases and J 7 bases; nucleotides not matched to a gene: 8. CDR1 is SNHLY and CDR2 is FYNNEI in the germline V gene. This CDR3 is built from 15 residues. The CDR3 reads CASRETDRGLNEQFF. The CDR3 DNA reads as TGTGCCAGCAGGGAAACGGACAGGGGGCTAAATGAGCAGTTCTTC.

V gene TRBV5-5 combines with J gene TRBJ2-5, with TRBD1 identical over 8 bases. Trimming took 6 bases from V and 7 from J; bases not matched to a gene: 14. The germline V gene has CDR1 SGHKS and CDR2 YYEKEE (reference sequence). This CDR3 spans 15 amino acids. CDR3 in DNA: TGTGCCAGCAACCGATTGGACAGGGAAGTCGTGACCCAGTACTTC. Translated: CASNRLDREVVTQYF.

The chain has TRBV18 and TRBJ1-5, with 10 nucleotides matching TRBD1. CDR3 length: 18 amino acids. Unmatched junction bases numbered 11, after V lost 1 base and J lost 5 bases. Germline lookup yields CDR1 KGHSH and CDR2 LQKENI. The CDR3 reads CASSPLSGQGGLYQPQHF. As DNA, the CDR3 is TGTGCCAGCTCACCACTCTCAGGACAGGGGGGTCTCTATCAGCCCCAGCATTTT.

To note about this clone: A much larger clone is a single base away; this may be a read error. This CDR3 fails to terminate in the conserved phenylalanine or tryptophan, so it likely reflects a read error. V gene TRBV7-2 combines with J gene TRBJ1-2; 9 nucleotides align to TRBD1. CDR1 is SGHTA, CDR2 FQGNSA, per germline. V shed 3 bases and J 2 bases; nucleotides not matched to a gene: 1. The CDR3 has 14 residues. The CDR3, as DNA: TGTGCCAGCAGCTTGGGACAGGGCAACTATGGCTACACCTAC. It is translated as CASSLGQGNYGYTY.

The chain couples TRBV28 to TRBJ2-7; D uncertain. Germline values: CDR1 MDHEN, CDR2 SYDVKM. The germline V and J ends were trimmed by 5 bases and 5 bases, with 13 bases remaining between them. The CDR3 loop spans 13 amino acids. The CDR3 loop is CASSQTVGNEQYF. CDR3 nucleotides: TGTGCCAGCAGTCAGACGGTTGGAAACGAGCAGTACTTC.

The CDR3 reads CASSSPGTSPATQYF. CDR3 nucleotide sequence: TGTGCCAGCAGTTCCCCCGGGACTAGCCCCGCAACCCAGTACTTC. The V gene is TRBV28, the J gene TRBJ2-5; 9 bases fit TRBD2. CDR3 length: 15 amino acids. Germline CDR1 is MDHEN and CDR2 is SYDVKM. V shed 4 bases and J 8 bases; nucleotides not matched to a gene: 11. Based on the CDR3 plus reference TRBV28 and TRBJ2-5, the full variable domain is DVKVTQSSRYLVKRTGEKVFLECVQDMDHENMFWYRQDPGLGLRLIYFSYDVKMKEKGDIPEGYSVSREKKERFSLILESASTNQTSMYLCASSSPGTSPATQYFGPGTRLLVL.

Written as DNA, the CDR3 is TGTGCCAGCAGTGGACAGGGGGCGAGGAATGAGCAGTTCTTC. Translation gives CASSGQGARNEQFF. The V call is TRBV6-5, the J call TRBJ2-1; 11 nucleotides line up with TRBD1. J gave up 7 bases and V 5 bases, and 4 bases lay outside the gene matches. The CDR3 totals 14 residues. Looked up from germline, CDR1 is MNHEY and CDR2 is SVGAGI.

The CDR3 nucleotides are TGTGCCAGCAGTGCAATCCCCTACGAGCAGTACTTC. Translation gives CASSAIPYEQYF. The chain has TRBV2 and TRBJ2-7, with D hard to call. Germline V gives CDR1 SNHLY, CDR2 FYNNEI. The CDR3 loop spans 12 amino acids. V was cut by 4 bases and J by 2 bases, with 6 bases left in between.